This passage covers 25 T cell receptor beta chains from one sample sequenced in a study of CD8 T cells in ankylosing spondylitis. Via MiXCR, TCRdb re-called the 5' RACE reads, giving one row per CDR3 protein. The repertoire consists of 220,000 or so distinct CDR3 sequences, with roughly a tenth occurring once and the leading ten covering over 20%. Material for sequencing was blood, either unsorted or a sorted T cell fraction (not recorded which). All receptors come from a male donor with ankylosing spondylitis or in good health (not recorded which).

This clonotype was counted between two and nine times. The chain recombines TRBV5-1 with TRBJ2-2, with 9 bases lining up with TRBD2. V was pared by 0 bases and J by 3 bases, with 9 bases of the junction left unmatched. CDR3 size: 18 residues. Germline CDR1 reads SGHRS; CDR2 reads YFSETQ. The CDR3 protein is CASSLEIGGGGDTGELFF. The CDR3 DNA is TGCGCCAGCAGCTTGGAGATCGGCGGGGGGGGCGACACCGGGGAGCTGTTTTTT.

The chain couples TRBV2 to TRBJ2-7; D is possibly TRBD1 (6 bases). The CDR3 sequence is 15 residues long. Trimming pared 3 bases from V and 1 base from J, leaving 13 bases between. Per the germline V gene, CDR1 is SNHLY and CDR2 is FYNNEI. The CDR3 protein is CASSDFVQGSYEQYF. The CDR3, as DNA: TGTGCCAGCAGTGATTTCGTCCAGGGGTCCTACGAGCAGTACTTC.

This clonotype was detected many times. The chain is built from TRBV12-3 or TRBV12-4 and TRBJ1-3, with D possibly TRBD1 on 5 matching bases. Deletions cut 6 bases from V and 0 bases from J, with 15 bases between. The CDR3 length is 16 residues. The CDR3 nucleotides are TGTGCCAGCAGCCCCAGAATCGACAGCTCTGGAAACACCATATATTTT. It yields the protein CASSPRIDSSGNTIYF.

This clonotype has at least ten counts. The chain uses TRBV5-1 and TRBJ2-7, with 9 bases matching TRBD1. Germline V gene lookup returns CDR1 SGHRS and CDR2 YFSETQ. There are 14 residues in the CDR3. V lost 1 base to trimming and J lost 6 bases; unmatched junction nucleotides: 5. The CDR3: CASSLRDRESEQYF. CDR3 nucleotide sequence: TGCGCCAGCAGCTTGAGGGACAGGGAATCCGAGCAGTACTTC.

The CDR3 protein is CASRDGGGGTSTDTQYF. The CDR3 DNA reads as TGCGCCAGCAGAGATGGCGGGGGAGGCACTAGCACAGATACGCAGTATTTT. The chain is built from TRBV5-1 and TRBJ2-3; 7 bases match TRBD2. CDR3 size: 17 residues. V lost 5 bases to trimming and J lost 0 bases; unmatched junction nucleotides: 12. Germline lookup yields CDR1 SGHRS and CDR2 YFSETQ.

V gene TRBV29-1 combines with J gene TRBJ1-1, with TRBD1 as a possible D gene (5 bases). The CDR3 is made up of 14 amino acids. Germline CDR1 reads SQVTM; CDR2 reads ANQGSEA. Deletions cut 5 bases from V and 0 bases from J, with 13 bases between. As DNA, the CDR3 is TGCAGCGTTAAGGGGCTCTACATGAACACTGAAGCTTTCTTT. Residues: CSVKGLYMNTEAFF.

The V and J genes are TRBV12-3 or TRBV12-4 and TRBJ2-3, with unresolved D. The V gene lost 3 bases and the J gene lost 2 bases, with 6 bases spanning the gap. CDR3 size: 13 residues. The CDR3 is CASSFNPTDTQYF. DNA for the CDR3: TGTGCCAGCAGTTTTAATCCCACAGATACGCAGTATTTT.

This clonotype occurred a few times. A much larger clonotype is one base distant, so this may be a read error. J is TRBJ1-5 and V is TRBV12-3 or TRBV12-4; 7 nucleotides agree with TRBD1. The ends lost 4 bases at V and 8 bases at J; junction bases unmatched: 14. CDR3 size: 16 residues. The chain's CDR3 is CASSSAATGTGKPQHF. The CDR3, as DNA: TGTGCCAGCAGTTCTGCCGCGACAGGGACGGGAAAGCCCCAGCATTTT.

Concerning this clonotype itself: The junction departs from germline at one end; a sequencing error may be responsible. The genes are TRBV5-1 and TRBJ2-7; TRBD2 agrees at 13 bases. The CDR3 is 12 amino acids. Germline V gene sequence: CDR1 SGHRS, CDR2 YFSETQ. DNA for the CDR3: TGCGCCAGCAGCGACCCGGGACTAGCGGGGCACTTC. It yields the protein CASSDPGLAGHF.

The CDR3 coding sequence is TGTGCCATCAGTGGAGGTGGGGACAGTAATTCACCCCTCCACTTT. Translating gives CAISGGGDSNSPLHF. The V and J genes are TRBV10-3 and TRBJ1-6; 7 bases are shared with TRBD1. Germline V gene lookup returns CDR1 ENHRY and CDR2 SYGVKD. This CDR3 has 15 residues. Trimming took 4 bases from V and 6 from J; bases not matched to a gene: 6.

Concerning this clonotype: This could be a read error, since a much larger clone is one nucleotide away. This rearrangement joins TRBV7-7 to TRBJ2-3; 7 nucleotides match TRBD2. CDR1 is SSHAT and CDR2 is FNYEAQ in the germline V gene (reference sequence). The CDR3 runs 16 residues. DNA of the CDR3: TGTGGTAGCAGCCCTGGACTAGTGGGGGAGGGGGATACGCAGTATTTT. Its translation: CGSSPGLVGEGDTQYF.

This clonotype was seen many times. The chain combines TRBV28 with TRBJ2-7; D remains ambiguous. Germline V lookup: CDR1 MDHEN, CDR2 SYDVKM. The V end lost 7 bases, the J end lost 5 bases, and 15 bases lay between the germline ends. The CDR3 spans 13 residues. This CDR3 reads CASTPLWVDEQYF. CDR3 nucleotides: TGTGCCAGCACCCCACTGTGGGTAGACGAGCAGTACTTC.

This clonotype has ten or more counts. The rearrangement uses TRBV5-1 and TRBJ1-4, with a tentative D call TRBD1 (5 bases). V was pared by 0 bases and J by 8 bases, with 8 bases between. CDR1 is SGHRS, CDR2 YFSETQ, per germline. The CDR3 spans 13 residues. CDR3 DNA: TGCGCCAGCAGCTTGGTACCAGGGGAAAAACTGTTTTTT. Translation gives CASSLVPGEKLFF.

This clonotype came up many times. This rearrangement joins TRBV5-1 to TRBJ2-3, with 11 bases fitting TRBD2. The V and J ends lost 1 base and 2 bases, in that order; junction bases with no gene match: 3. CDR3 length: 16 residues. CDR1 is SGHRS, CDR2 YFSETQ, per germline. CDR3 sequence reads: CASSLLAGGYTDTQYF. The CDR3 coding sequence is TGCGCCAGCAGCTTGCTAGCGGGGGGCTACACAGATACGCAGTATTTT.

This clonotype came up many times. The CDR3 protein is CASSLGVAGEQFF. Written as DNA, the CDR3 is TGCGCCAGCAGCTTGGGGGTCGCGGGTGAGCAGTTCTTC. This chain connects TRBV5-1 to TRBJ2-1; possibly TRBD2 for D (5 bases). Per germline, CDR1 SGHRS and CDR2 YFSETQ. Trimming shortened V by 0 bases and J by 9 bases, and 10 bases separated the two germline ends. The CDR3 sequence is 13 residues long.

The chain recombines TRBV7-3 with TRBJ2-7; TRBD2 matches 14 bases. Germline values: CDR1 SGHTA, CDR2 FQGTGA. The CDR3 is made up of 14 amino acids. Trimming removed 5 bases from V and 10 bases from J; junction bases left unmatched: 7. CDR3 coding DNA: TGTGCCAGCAGCCAGGGACTAGCGGGGGAACCCCAGTACTTC. This encodes CASSQGLAGEPQYF.

This clonotype was observed at least ten times. The chain is built from TRBV12-3 or TRBV12-4 and TRBJ2-7, with a weak D call TRBD2 (5 bases). The CDR3 consists of 14 residues. V gave up 5 bases and J gave up 5 bases, with 16 bases separating them. The CDR3 sequence is CASSLRTGEDEQYF. The CDR3 coding sequence is TGTGCCAGCAGTCTCCGGACTGGGGAAGACGAGCAGTACTTC.

V and J are TRBV29-1 and TRBJ2-4; 9 positions match TRBD1. This CDR3 contains 12 residues. CDR1 SQVTM and CDR2 ANQGSEA come from the germline V gene. With V trimmed by 3 bases and J by 12 bases, 6 bases remained unmatched. CDR3 DNA: TGCAGCGTTGATTCGGACAGGGGTACTCAGTACTTC. Its protein is CSVDSDRGTQYF.

This chain joins TRBV5-1 and TRBJ2-1; the D call may be TRBD1 or TRBD2 (5 bases each). This CDR3 has 14 residues. Per germline, CDR1 SGHRS and CDR2 YFSETQ. The V and J ends lost 5 bases and 2 bases respectively, with 11 bases between them. CDR3 protein: CASSGGAAYNEQFF. The DNA of the CDR3 is TGCGCCAGCAGTGGGGGAGCCGCCTACAATGAGCAGTTCTTC.

This clonotype was picked up many times. V gene TRBV11-1 combines with J gene TRBJ2-1; 16 bases are a match to TRBD2. The junction had 6 bases not matched to a gene; V was cut back by 5 bases and J by 8 bases. CDR1 SGHAT and CDR2 FQDESV come from the germline V gene (reference sequence). The CDR3 totals 16 residues. The CDR3 DNA sequence: TGTGCCAGCAGCCCCGGGACTAGCGGGGGGGTCCATGAGCAGTTCTTC. Translating it yields CASSPGTSGGVHEQFF.

J is TRBJ1-2 and V is TRBV15; D may be TRBD1 (6 bases). Germline CDR1 is LNHNV and CDR2 is YYDKDF (reference sequence). Trimming shortened V by 3 bases and J by 5 bases, and 13 bases separated the two germline ends. The CDR3 loop spans 14 amino acids. The CDR3 region is CATSRDRVLYGYTF. CDR3 in DNA: TGTGCCACCAGCAGGGACAGAGTACTTTATGGCTACACCTTC.

This clonotype was observed at least ten times. This sequence joins TRBV7-9 and TRBJ2-1; 7 nucleotides match TRBD1. The germline V gene encodes CDR1 SEHNR and CDR2 FQNEAQ (reference sequence). This CDR3 has 15 residues. V dropped 6 bases and J dropped 4; count of bases not matched to a gene: 9. CDR3 loop: CASRVSTGDYNEQFF. In DNA form, the CDR3 reads TGTGCCAGCAGGGTTAGTACAGGGGATTACAATGAGCAGTTCTTC.

The table lists this clonotype with many counts. V gene TRBV9 combines with J gene TRBJ2-5; TRBD1 agrees at 7 bases. The CDR3 has 15 residues. In germline, CDR1 is SGDLS, CDR2 YYNGEE. With V trimmed by 4 bases and J by 1 base, 7 bases remained unmatched. The CDR3: CASSRYGTVQETQYF. CDR3 coding DNA: TGTGCCAGCAGCCGTTACGGGACAGTCCAAGAGACCCAGTACTTC.

The chain combines TRBV7-2 with TRBJ2-7; 8 bases map to TRBD2. V was pared by 5 bases and J by 3 bases, with 6 bases of the junction left unmatched. Germline V lookup: CDR1 SGHTA, CDR2 FQGNSA. CDR3 length: 14 residues. CDR3 DNA: TGTGCCAGCAGCGTACTCGGGACTAGCTACGAGCAGTACTTC. It encodes CASSVLGTSYEQYF.

At least ten counts were recorded for this clonotype. J is TRBJ1-6 and V is TRBV5-6; D gene unclear. Germline CDR1 SGHDT, CDR2 YYEEEE. This CDR3 is built from 17 residues. Trimming removed 4 bases at V and 0 bases at J, with 14 bases between. The CDR3: CASSLRGRSSYNSPLHF. The DNA for the CDR3 is TGTGCCAGCAGCCTAAGAGGCCGGAGCTCCTATAATTCACCCCTCCACTTT.